The source of this TCR beta chain is a study of molecular identifiers for immune sequencing clone quantification listed by TCRdb under 2018. About the study as a whole: For a replicate experiment, RNA from roughly 20,000 or 100,000 naive CD8 T cells was divided into five aliquots, of which four were sequenced. This methods study used CD8 T cells to benchmark TCR RNA copy counting and molecular-identifier clustering-based TCR repertoire sequencing (MIDCIRS).

Libraries were constructed by PCR. Sequencing relied on an Illumina HiSeq 4000. Bulk TCR libraries were prepared as previously described, using TCR primers listed in Table S5. Purification of total RNA was performed with the Qiagen AllPrep DNA/RNA kit. Reads from multiple sequencing runs of the same library were pooled before analysis. On the study's bioinformatics: Reads were retained only if their TCR constant sequence matched exactly, and those retained reads were trimmed to 150 nt and grouped according to their 12-nt molecular barcodes. Reads within each barcode group were sub-clustered using a 15% Levenshtein threshold, and quality-weighted consensus sequences were constructed for each RNA molecule. Non-functional sequences were filtered out, along with any lower-count sequence sitting one edit away from another sequence. Based on a fit of two negative binomial distributions, barcode sub-clusters having less than 20% of the maximum read count were discarded. TCRdb reworked the public reads: Q25 trimming with fastp, MiXCR clone assembly, productive beta chains retained. One record per CDR3 amino acid sequence lists the most common genes and DNA. TCRdb's processing, not the authors', yielded these V and J calls. The sample table holds about 320,000 distinct CDR3 sequences, of which over 20% were seen once. The ten largest clonotypes hold about 0.81% of the sample.

Summary of the overall study and its limitations: Spiked-in Jurkat TCR RNA equal to a single cell's worth was reported to be detectable even within 1,200,000 naive CD8 T cells. In CMV-specific effector cells, clones with more than 20 RNA copies contained over 97% of molecules, whereas in naive cells such clones contained under 1% of molecules. Naive libraries contained spiked-in Jurkat TCR RNA (approximately ten copies' worth), which is not part of the donor repertoire. The sizes of highly expanded clones could end up underestimated when identical TCR molecules share a barcode. When barcode sub-clustering was omitted, TCR diversity was inflated by chimeric consensus sequences, with chimeras reaching as high as 47%. Modeling indicated roughly 3.2 TCR RNA copies recovered per cell, compared with roughly 9.7 by digital PCR, which implies a capture efficiency of about 27%.

Libraries of naive CD8 T cells were generated from about 21,000 to 970,000 sorted cells, with 10%, 30% or 50% of the purified RNA used. Naive CD8 T cells were FACS-sorted as CD8+CD4-CCR7+CD45RA+ on a BD FACSAria II into RLT Plus buffer. Ten to eleven TCR copies' worth of Jurkat RNA were spiked into roughly 19,000-1,000,000 naive CD8 T cell samples to test detection sensitivity. Enrichment of CD8 T cells was performed with RosetteSep CD8+ T Cell Enrichment Cocktail and Ficoll-Paque, after which ACK red cell lysis was carried out. Remarks on this clonotype: This clone's antigen is unknown. The junction and the germline gene differ at one end; a read error may be behind it.

Based on the germline V gene (reference sequence), the CDR1 and CDR2 sequences are SEHNR and FQNEAQ. The cysteine opens and the phenylalanine closes a CDR3 of 15 amino acids. The kept DNA is CDR3 alone, 45 bases in frame from the first base. This TCR was sampled from a human donor in good health. Some libraries in this study had Jurkat cell RNA spiked in. Source material: naive CD8+ T cells from blood, with Jurkat cell RNA spiked in. The sample's cell subset or site label is to be understood as: FACS-sorted CD8+CD4-CCR7+CD45RA+ naive T cells. This chain is built from TRBV7-9 and TRBJ2-7; 12 bases in between match TRBD2. The CDR3 region reads CAGSTTSGSSYEQYF. The nucleotide sequence reads as follows: TGTGCCGGCAGTACGACTAGCGGGAGCTCCTACGAGCAGTACTTC.